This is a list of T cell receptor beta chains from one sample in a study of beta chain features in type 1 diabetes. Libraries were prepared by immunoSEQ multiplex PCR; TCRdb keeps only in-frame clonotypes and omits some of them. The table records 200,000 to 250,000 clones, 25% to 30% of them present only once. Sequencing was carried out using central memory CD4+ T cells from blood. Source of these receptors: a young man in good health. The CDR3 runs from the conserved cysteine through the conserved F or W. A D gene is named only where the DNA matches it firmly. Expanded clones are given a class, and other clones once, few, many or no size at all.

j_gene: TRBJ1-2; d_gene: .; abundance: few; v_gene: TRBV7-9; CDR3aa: CASSSGGSTNYGYTF; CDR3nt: TGTGCCAGCAGCTCCGGGGGGTCAACTAACTATGGCTACACCTTC
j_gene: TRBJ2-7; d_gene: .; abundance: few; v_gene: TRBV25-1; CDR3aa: CASSERRETYEQYF; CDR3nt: TGTGCCAGCAGTGAACGTAGGGAAACCTACGAGCAGTACTTC
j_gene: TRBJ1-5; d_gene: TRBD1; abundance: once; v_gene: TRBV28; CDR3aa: CASSGQGGHQPQHF; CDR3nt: TGTGCCAGCAGTGGACAGGGAGGACATCAGCCCCAGCATTTT
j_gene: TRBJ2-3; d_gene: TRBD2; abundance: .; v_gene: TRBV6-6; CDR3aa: CASSSQAGGVDTQYF; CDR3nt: TGTGCCAGCAGTTCTCAAGCGGGGGGAGTAGATACGCAGTATTTT
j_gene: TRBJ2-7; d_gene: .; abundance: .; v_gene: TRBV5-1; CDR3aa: CASSLDPRAYEQYF; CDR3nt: TGCGCCAGCAGCCTGGACCCCCGGGCCTACGAGCAGTACTTC
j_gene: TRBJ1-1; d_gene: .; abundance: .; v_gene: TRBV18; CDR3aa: CASSPPGGQGRGTEAFF; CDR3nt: TGTGCCAGCTCACCCCCAGGCGGGCAGGGGCGAGGGACTGAAGCTTTCTTT
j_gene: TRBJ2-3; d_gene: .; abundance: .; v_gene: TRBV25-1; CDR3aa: CASSIPGSSDTQYF; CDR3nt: TGTGCCAGCAGTATTCCGGGGAGCTCAGATACGCAGTATTTT
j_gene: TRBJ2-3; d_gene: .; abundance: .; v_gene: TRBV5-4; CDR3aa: CASSLPSGADTQYF; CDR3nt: TGTGCCAGCAGCTTACCCTCGGGGGCAGATACGCAGTATTTT
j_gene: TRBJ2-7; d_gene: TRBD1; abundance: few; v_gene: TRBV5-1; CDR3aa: CASSSGQGFLEQYF; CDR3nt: TGCGCCAGCAGCTCGGGACAGGGGTTTCTCGAGCAGTACTTC
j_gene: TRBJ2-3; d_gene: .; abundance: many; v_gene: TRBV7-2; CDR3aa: CASSFGGAGTDTQYF; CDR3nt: TGTGCCAGCAGCTTTGGGGGGGCCGGGACAGATACGCAGTATTTT
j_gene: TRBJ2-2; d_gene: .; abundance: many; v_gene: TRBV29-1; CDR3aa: CSVKITGELFF; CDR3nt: TGCAGCGTTAAGATCACCGGGGAGCTGTTTTTT
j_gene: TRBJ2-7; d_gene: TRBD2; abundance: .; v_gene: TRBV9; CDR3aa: CASSVSLAGVGEQYF; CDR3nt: TGTGCCAGCAGCGTCTCGCTAGCGGGAGTCGGCGAGCAGTACTTC
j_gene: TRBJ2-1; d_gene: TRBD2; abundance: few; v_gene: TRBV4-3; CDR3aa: CASSQALAGGGEQFF; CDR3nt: TGCGCCAGCAGCCAAGCCCTAGCGGGAGGCGGTGAGCAGTTCTTC
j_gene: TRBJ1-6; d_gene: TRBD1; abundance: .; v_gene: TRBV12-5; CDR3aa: CASGQGTVNSPLHF; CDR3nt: TGTGCTAGTGGGCAGGGGACAGTTAATTCACCCCTCCACTTT
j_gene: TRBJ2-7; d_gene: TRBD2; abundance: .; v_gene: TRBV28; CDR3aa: CASSPPGLAAYEQYF; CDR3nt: TGTGCCAGCAGTCCTCCGGGACTAGCGGCCTACGAGCAGTACTTC
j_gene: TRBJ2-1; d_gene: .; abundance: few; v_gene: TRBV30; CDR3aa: CAWSVSGGGWGQFF; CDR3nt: TGTGCCTGGAGTGTATCCGGTGGAGGGTGGGGGCAGTTCTTC
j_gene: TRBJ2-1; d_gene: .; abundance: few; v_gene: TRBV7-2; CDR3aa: CASSFGGYTYNEQFF; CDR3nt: TGTGCCAGCAGCTTTGGGGGATACACCTACAATGAGCAGTTCTTC
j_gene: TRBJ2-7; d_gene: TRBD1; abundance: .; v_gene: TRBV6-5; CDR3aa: CASRGPGQGYEQYF; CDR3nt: TGTGCCAGCAGGGGCCCGGGACAGGGTTACGAGCAGTACTTC
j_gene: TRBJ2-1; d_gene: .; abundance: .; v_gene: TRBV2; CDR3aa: CASSERAGEQFF; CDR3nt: TGTGCCAGCAGTGAACGGGCAGGGGAGCAGTTCTTC
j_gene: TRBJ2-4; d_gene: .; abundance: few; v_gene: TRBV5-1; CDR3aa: CASSLGDGFKNIQYF; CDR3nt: TGCGCCAGCAGCTTGGGGGACGGGTTCAAAAACATTCAGTACTTC
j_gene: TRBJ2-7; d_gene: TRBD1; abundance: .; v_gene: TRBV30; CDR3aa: CAWRSPGQGIYEQYF; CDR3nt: TGTGCCTGGAGGTCACCGGGACAGGGAATCTACGAGCAGTACTTC
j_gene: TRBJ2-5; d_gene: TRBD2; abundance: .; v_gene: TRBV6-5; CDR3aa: CASSFPGLAGVETQYF; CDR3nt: TGTGCCAGCAGTTTCCCGGGACTAGCGGGAGTAGAGACCCAGTACTTC
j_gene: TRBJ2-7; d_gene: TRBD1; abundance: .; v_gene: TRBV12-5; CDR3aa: CASGPDRGSYEQYF; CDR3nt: TGTGCTAGTGGGCCAGACAGGGGATCCTACGAGCAGTACTTC
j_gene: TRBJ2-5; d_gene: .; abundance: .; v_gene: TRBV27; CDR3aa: CASSGQFGETQYF; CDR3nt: TGTGCCAGCAGCGGACAGTTCGGTGAGACCCAGTACTTC
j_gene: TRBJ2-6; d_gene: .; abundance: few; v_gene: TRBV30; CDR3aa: CAWTRGRRYSGANVLTF; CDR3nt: TGTGCCTGGACCCGGGGCAGGAGATACTCTGGGGCCAACGTCCTGACTTTC
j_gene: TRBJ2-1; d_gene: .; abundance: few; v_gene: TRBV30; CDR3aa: CAWSTGGYNEQFF; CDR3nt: TGTGCCTGGAGTACCGGGGGCTACAATGAGCAGTTCTTC
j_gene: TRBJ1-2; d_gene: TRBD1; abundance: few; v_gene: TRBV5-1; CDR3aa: CASSSTTGQGGGYTF; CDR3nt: TGCGCCAGCAGCTCCACGACGGGACAGGGAGGAGGCTACACCTTC
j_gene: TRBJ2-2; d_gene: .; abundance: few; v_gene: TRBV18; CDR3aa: CASSPFPTGELFF; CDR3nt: TGTGCCAGCTCACCTTTCCCCACCGGGGAGCTGTTTTTT
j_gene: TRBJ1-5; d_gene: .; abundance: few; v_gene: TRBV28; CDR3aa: CASRGGLKDQPQHF; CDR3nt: TGTGCCAGCAGGGGGGGATTAAAGGATCAGCCCCAGCATTTT
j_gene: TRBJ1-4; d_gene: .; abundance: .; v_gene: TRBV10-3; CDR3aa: CAISESNWSNNEKLFF; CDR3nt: TGTGCCATCAGTGAGTCGAATTGGAGCAATAATGAAAAACTGTTTTTT
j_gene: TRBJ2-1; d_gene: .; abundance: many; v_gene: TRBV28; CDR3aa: CASSRLGTRLSYNEQFF; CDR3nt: TGTGCCAGCAGTAGGCTCGGGACCCGCCTCTCCTACAATGAGCAGTTCTTC
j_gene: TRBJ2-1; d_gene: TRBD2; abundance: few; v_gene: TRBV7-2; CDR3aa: CASSPPGLAGGNEQFF; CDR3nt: TGTGCCAGCAGCCCTCCAGGACTAGCGGGAGGTAATGAGCAGTTCTTC
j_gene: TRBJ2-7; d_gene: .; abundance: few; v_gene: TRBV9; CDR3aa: CASTLRQESSYEQYF; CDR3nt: TGTGCCAGCACCCTCAGACAGGAGAGCTCCTACGAGCAGTACTTC
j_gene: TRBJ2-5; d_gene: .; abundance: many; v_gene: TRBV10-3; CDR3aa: CAISEAEKTQYF; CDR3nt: TGTGCCATCAGTGAGGCTGAAAAGACCCAGTACTTC
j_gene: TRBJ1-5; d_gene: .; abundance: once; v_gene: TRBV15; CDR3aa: CATSRDIRLNNQPQHF; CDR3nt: TGTGCCACCAGCAGAGATATTCGCCTAAATAATCAGCCCCAGCATTTT
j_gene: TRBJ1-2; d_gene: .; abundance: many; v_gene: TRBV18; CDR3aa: CASSPTGLANYGYTF; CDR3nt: TGTGCCAGCTCACCAACAGGGTTAGCTAACTATGGCTACACCTTC
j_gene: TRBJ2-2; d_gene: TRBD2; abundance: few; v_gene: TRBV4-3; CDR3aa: CASSPSGTNTGELFF; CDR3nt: TGCGCCAGCAGCCCTAGCGGAACGAACACCGGGGAGCTGTTTTTT
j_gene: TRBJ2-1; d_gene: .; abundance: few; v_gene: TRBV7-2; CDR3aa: CASSRSSYNEQFF; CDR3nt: TGTGCCAGCAGCCGGTCCTCCTACAATGAGCAGTTCTTC
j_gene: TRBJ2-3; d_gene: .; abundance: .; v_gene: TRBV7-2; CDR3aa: CASSYGPSGTQYF; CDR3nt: TGTGCCAGCAGCTATGGGCCGAGCGGTACGCAGTATTTT
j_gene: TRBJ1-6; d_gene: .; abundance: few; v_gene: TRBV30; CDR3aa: CAWSSGKDNSPLHF; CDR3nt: TGTGCCTGGAGCTCGGGGAAAGATAATTCACCCCTCCACTTT
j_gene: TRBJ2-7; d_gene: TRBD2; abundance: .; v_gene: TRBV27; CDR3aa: CASSCDGRASGRSYEQYF; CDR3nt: TGTGCCAGCAGTTGCGACGGGAGGGCCTCGGGGAGATCCTACGAGCAGTACTTC
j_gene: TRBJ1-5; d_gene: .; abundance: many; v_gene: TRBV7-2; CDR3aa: CASSLAAGNQPQHF; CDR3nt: TGTGCCAGCAGCTTAGCGGCGGGGAATCAGCCCCAGCATTTT
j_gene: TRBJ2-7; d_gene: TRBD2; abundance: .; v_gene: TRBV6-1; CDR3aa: CASRRTSGAPYEQYF; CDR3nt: TGTGCCAGCAGGAGGACTAGCGGGGCGCCATACGAGCAGTACTTC
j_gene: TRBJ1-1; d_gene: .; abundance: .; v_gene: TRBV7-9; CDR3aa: CASSLGAGENTEAFF; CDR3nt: TGTGCCAGCAGCTTAGGGGCAGGAGAAAACACTGAAGCTTTCTTT
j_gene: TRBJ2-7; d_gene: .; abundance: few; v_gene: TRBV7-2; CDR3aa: CASSLARYEQYF; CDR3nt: TGTGCCAGCAGCTTAGCCCGCTACGAGCAGTACTTC